A selection of T cell receptor beta chains follows, all from one sample in a study of blood T cell repertoires in COVID-19. Libraries were prepared by immunoSEQ multiplex PCR; TCRdb keeps only in-frame clonotypes and omits some of them. The repertoire holds around 50,000 clones, 88% seen once, with about 3% in the top ten. The sequencing input was peripheral blood. These TCRs come from a human donor in a cohort sampled during active COVID-19. The CDR3 runs from the conserved cysteine through the conserved F or W. The order of the fields is clone size, D gene, J gene, V gene, CDR3 protein, CDR3 DNA. D genes are given only for firm matches. The listing skips clone size in some rows; elsewhere it reads once, few, many or a size class.

few,.,TRBJ1-5,TRBV9,CASSVGGGNQPQHF,TGTGCCAGCAGCGTTGGAGGTGGCAATCAGCCCCAGCATTTT
.,.,TRBJ1-6,TRBV14,CASSRDYGGAGNSPLHF,TGTGCCAGCAGCCGTGATTATGGGGGGGCGGGTAATTCACCCCTCCACTTT
few,.,TRBJ1-6,TRBV27,CATGHPSSYNSPLHF,TGTGCCACGGGACACCCAAGCTCCTATAATTCACCCCTCCACTTT
.,.,TRBJ1-6,TRBV7-2,CASSPWQGFNSPLHF,TGTGCCAGCAGCCCCTGGCAGGGCTTTAATTCACCCCTCCACTTT
.,.,TRBJ1-2,TRBV19,CASSIRQVGNYGYTF,TGTGCCAGTAGTATCCGGCAGGTCGGTAACTATGGCTACACCTTC
.,.,TRBJ1-5,TRBV7-2,CASSLARGSGQPQHF,TGTGCCAGCAGCTTAGCGCGGGGTTCCGGTCAGCCCCAGCATTTT
.,TRBD1,TRBJ2-2,TRBV18,CASSPGVRGRVAGELFF,TGTGCCAGCTCACCGGGCGTCAGGGGGCGCGTAGCCGGGGAGCTGTTTTTT
.,.,TRBJ1-5,TRBV29-1,CSVNQGGGNQPQHF,TGCAGCGTGAACCAGGGAGGAGGCAATCAGCCCCAGCATTTT
.,.,TRBJ1-5,TRBV19,CASTPGWVRVGQPQHF,TGTGCCAGTACCCCGGGGTGGGTGAGGGTTGGACAGCCCCAGCATTTT
.,.,TRBJ1-3,TRBV19,CASSIGPEPGNTIYF,TGTGCCAGTAGTATAGGTCCCGAGCCCGGAAACACCATATATTTT
.,TRBD1,TRBJ2-1,TRBV5-1,CASSKIGGQGGDEQFF,TGCGCCAGCAGCAAGATCGGGGGACAGGGTGGGGATGAGCAGTTCTTC
.,.,TRBJ1-2,TRBV12-5,CASGSVRAGGYTF,TGTGCTAGTGGTAGCGTCCGAGCAGGGGGCTACACCTTC
once,TRBD1,TRBJ2-1,TRBV9,CASSYNTGVNNEQFF,TGTGCCAGCAGCTACAACACAGGGGTAAACAATGAGCAGTTCTTC
.,.,TRBJ2-3,TRBV9,CASSVAYRGTDTQYF,TGTGCCAGCAGCGTAGCATATCGGGGTACAGATACGCAGTATTTT
.,.,TRBJ1-1,TRBV20-1,CSATPQSEAFF,TGCAGTGCCACCCCTCAGTCTGAAGCTTTCTTT
.,.,TRBJ1-1,TRBV7-8,CASSREGTEAFF,TGTGCCAGCAGCCGGGAGGGGACTGAAGCTTTCTTT
.,TRBD1,TRBJ2-1,TRBV24-1,CATSEPDRGQQFF,TGTGCCACCAGTGAGCCTGACAGGGGCCAGCAGTTCTTC
.,TRBD1,TRBJ2-1,TRBV25-1,CASSDRVRGEQFF,TGTGCCAGCAGCGACAGGGTGAGGGGTGAGCAGTTCTTC
.,TRBD1,TRBJ1-2,TRBV6-5,CASSRGTGWGYTF,TGTGCCAGCAGCCGGGGGACAGGGTGGGGCTACACCTTC